This T cell receptor (beta chain) originates from a study of blood T cell repertoires in COVID-19. Study summary: The cDNA or gDNA used as material had been derived from T cells, B-cell-depleted T cells, or PBMCs.

In the original workflow: Estimates of nucleated cell counts were drawn from the amplification of reference gene primers. Libraries were prepared by immunoSEQ multiplex PCR; TCRdb keeps only in-frame clonotypes and omits some of them. V, J and clone size were drawn from that table, and D and trimming were deduced from the DNA. Altogether approximately 210,000 clones are present, 88% being singletons, with the ten largest covering around 6.6%. Germline V lookup: CDR1 SGHVS, CDR2 FNYEAQ. This CDR3 is 17 amino acids long. V lost 3 bases to trimming and J lost 0 bases, with 15 bases between them. This receptor was obtained from a woman aged 35 to 49 who had recovered from COVID-19. The sequenced sample was peripheral blood. This chain joins TRBV7-6 and TRBJ2-1; D might be TRBD2 (6 bases). The chain's CDR3 is CASSLNRDLGSYNEQFF. DNA of the CDR3: TGTGCCAGCAGCTTGAATCGGGACTTAGGCTCCTACAATGAGCAGTTCTTC.